This TCR beta chain came from a study of low-dose radiotherapy and immunotherapy resistance in tumors. The overall study: Radiation delivery to Cohort 1 consisted of 0.5 Gy per fraction every 2 weeks, summing to 6.5 Gy. Each two-week cycle included intravenous cyclophosphamide 200 mg/m2, given one day before radiation and immunotherapy.

The time point is: before trial treatment. Eligibility criteria specified advanced solid malignancies devoid of tumor-infiltrating lymphocytes. First-strand cDNA relied on TRAV- and TRBV-specific primers spanning alpha and beta chains. The TCRs were subjected to amplification over approximately 19 PCR cycles employing a constant-region primer in conjunction with a V-primer adapter. In vitro transcription served to amplify the mRNA that had been isolated. TCRdb used MiXCR to reprocess the reads, holding one entry per CDR3 protein. The sample includes around 80,000 distinct CDR3 sequences, 18% of them seen just once. This clonotype was seen at least ten times. The V and J ends lost 5 bases and 7 bases respectively, with 17 bases between them. CDR1 SGHTA and CDR2 FQGNSA come from the germline V gene. The CDR3 length is 15 residues.

The chain joins TRBV7-2 to TRBJ2-2; tentative D call: TRBD2 (6 bases). The sample here was PBMCs, taken before treatment. The receptor was isolated from a male donor with prostate cancer. The CDR3, as DNA: TGTGCCAGCAGCCGTACAACCTTGGGGGGCGGGGAGCTGTTTTTT. Amino acids: CASSRTTLGGGELFF.